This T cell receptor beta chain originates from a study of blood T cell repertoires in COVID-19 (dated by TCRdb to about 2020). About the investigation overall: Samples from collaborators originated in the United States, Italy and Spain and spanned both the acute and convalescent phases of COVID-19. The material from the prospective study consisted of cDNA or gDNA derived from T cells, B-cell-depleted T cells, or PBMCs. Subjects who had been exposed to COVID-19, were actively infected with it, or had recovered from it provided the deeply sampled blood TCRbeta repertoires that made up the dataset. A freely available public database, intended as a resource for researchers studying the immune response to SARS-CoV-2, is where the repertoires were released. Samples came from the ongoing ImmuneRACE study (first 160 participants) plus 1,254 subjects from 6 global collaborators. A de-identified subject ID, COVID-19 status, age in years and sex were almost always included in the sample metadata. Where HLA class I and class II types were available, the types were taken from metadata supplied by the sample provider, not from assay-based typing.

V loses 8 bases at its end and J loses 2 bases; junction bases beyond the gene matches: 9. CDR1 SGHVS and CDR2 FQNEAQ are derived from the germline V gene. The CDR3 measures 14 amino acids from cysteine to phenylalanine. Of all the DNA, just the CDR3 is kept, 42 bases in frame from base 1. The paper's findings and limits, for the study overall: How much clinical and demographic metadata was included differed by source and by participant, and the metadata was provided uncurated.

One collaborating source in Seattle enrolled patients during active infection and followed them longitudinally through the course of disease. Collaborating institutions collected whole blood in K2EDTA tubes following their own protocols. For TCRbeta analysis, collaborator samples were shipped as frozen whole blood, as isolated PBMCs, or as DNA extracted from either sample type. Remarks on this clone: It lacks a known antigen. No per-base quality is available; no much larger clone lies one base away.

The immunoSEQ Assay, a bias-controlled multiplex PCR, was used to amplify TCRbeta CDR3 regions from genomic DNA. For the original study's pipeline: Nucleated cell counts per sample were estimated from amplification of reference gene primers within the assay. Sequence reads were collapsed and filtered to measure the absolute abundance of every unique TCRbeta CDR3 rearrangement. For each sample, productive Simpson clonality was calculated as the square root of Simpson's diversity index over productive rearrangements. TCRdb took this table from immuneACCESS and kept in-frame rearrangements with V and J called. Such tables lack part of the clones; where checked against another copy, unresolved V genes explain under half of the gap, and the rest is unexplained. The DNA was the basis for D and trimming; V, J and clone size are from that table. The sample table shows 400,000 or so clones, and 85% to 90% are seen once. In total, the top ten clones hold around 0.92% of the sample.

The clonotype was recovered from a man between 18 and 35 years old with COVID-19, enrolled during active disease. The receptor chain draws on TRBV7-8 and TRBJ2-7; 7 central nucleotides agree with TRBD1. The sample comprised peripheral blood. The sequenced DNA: TGTGCCAGCTGCGCAGGGACAGTGGCCTACGAGCAGTACTTC. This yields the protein CASCAGTVAYEQYF.